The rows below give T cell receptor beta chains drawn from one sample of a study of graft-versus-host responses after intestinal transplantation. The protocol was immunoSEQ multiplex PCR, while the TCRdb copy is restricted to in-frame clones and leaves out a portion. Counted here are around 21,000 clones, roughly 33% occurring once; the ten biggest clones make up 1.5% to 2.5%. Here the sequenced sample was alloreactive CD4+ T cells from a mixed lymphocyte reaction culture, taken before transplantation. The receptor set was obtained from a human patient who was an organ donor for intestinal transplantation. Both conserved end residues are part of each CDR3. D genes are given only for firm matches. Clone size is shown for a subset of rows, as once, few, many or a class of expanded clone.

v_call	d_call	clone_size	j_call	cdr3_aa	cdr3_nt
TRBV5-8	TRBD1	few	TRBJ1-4	CASSWTGGEKLFF	TGTGCCAGCAGCTGGACAGGGGGAGAAAAACTGTTTTTT
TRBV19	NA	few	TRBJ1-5	CARGCQPQHF	TGTGCCAGGGGGTGTCAGCCCCAGCATTTT
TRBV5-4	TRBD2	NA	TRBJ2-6	CASSLAIGLAGVSGANVLTF	TGTGCCAGCAGCTTGGCGATCGGACTAGCGGGAGTCTCTGGGGCCAACGTCCTGACTTTC
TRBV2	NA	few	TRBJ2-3	CASAVEGTQYF	TGTGCCAGCGCAGTAGAGGGTACGCAGTATTTT
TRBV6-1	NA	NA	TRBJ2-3	CASRGRPPDTQYF	TGTGCCAGCAGGGGACGGCCCCCAGATACGCAGTATTTT
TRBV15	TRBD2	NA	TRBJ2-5	CATSAELAGGETQYF	TGTGCCACCAGCGCAGAACTAGCGGGAGGGGAGACCCAGTACTTC
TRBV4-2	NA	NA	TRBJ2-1	CASSQDRTLYNEQFF	TGTGCCAGCAGCCAAGATCGGACCCTATACAATGAGCAGTTCTTC
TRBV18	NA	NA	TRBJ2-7	CASSPTPGVAAYEQYF	TGTGCCAGCTCACCCACGCCGGGGGTTGCCGCTTACGAGCAGTACTTC
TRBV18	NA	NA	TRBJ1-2	CASSPITGNYGYTF	TGTGCCAGCTCACCGATTACAGGGAACTATGGCTACACCTTC
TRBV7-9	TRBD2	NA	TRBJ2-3	CASSLASGRAGTDTQYF	TGTGCCAGCAGCCTCGCTAGCGGGAGGGCTGGCACAGATACGCAGTATTTT
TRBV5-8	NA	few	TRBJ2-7	CASSLVRGGEQYF	TGTGCCAGCAGCTTGGTCAGGGGGGGGGAGCAGTACTTC
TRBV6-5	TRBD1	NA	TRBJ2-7	CASRTGTGTYEQYF	TGTGCCAGCAGGACCGGGACAGGAACCTACGAGCAGTACTTC
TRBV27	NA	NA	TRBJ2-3	CASSPNTDTQYF	TGTGCCAGCAGTCCCAACACAGATACGCAGTATTTT
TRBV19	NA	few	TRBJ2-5	CASSQARDHQETQYF	TGTGCCAGTAGCCAGGCCAGGGACCACCAAGAGACCCAGTACTTC
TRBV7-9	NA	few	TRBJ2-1	CASSFGGRSYNEQFF	TGTGCCAGCAGCTTTGGAGGGCGTTCCTACAATGAGCAGTTCTTC
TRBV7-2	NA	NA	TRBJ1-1	CASSLDTGSTEAFF	TGTGCCAGCAGCTTAGACACTGGAAGCACTGAAGCTTTCTTT
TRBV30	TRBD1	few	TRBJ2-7	CAWSGQGVAYEQYF	TGTGCCTGGAGTGGGCAGGGGGTGGCCTACGAGCAGTACTTC
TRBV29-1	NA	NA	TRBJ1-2	CSVGDGYGYTF	TGCAGCGTTGGGGACGGCTATGGCTACACCTTC
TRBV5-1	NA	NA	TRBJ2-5	CASSLDWETQYF	TGCGCCAGCAGCTTGGATTGGGAGACCCAGTACTTC
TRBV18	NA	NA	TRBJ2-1	CASSPPTAGSYNEQFF	TGTGCCAGCTCACCACCGACGGCAGGGTCCTACAATGAGCAGTTCTTC
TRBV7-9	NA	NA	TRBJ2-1	CASTFLMPSYNEQFF	TGTGCCAGCACCTTCCTCATGCCCTCCTACAATGAGCAGTTCTTC
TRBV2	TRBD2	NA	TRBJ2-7	CARRTSGSYEQYF	TGTGCCAGAAGGACTAGCGGGAGTTACGAGCAGTACTTC
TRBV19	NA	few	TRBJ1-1	CASSSTGGGGAEAFF	TGTGCCAGTAGTTCTACGGGGGGCGGGGGAGCTGAAGCTTTCTTT
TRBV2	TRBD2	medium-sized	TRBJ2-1	CASSIAGDNEQFF	TGTGCCAGCAGTATAGCGGGGGACAATGAGCAGTTCTTC
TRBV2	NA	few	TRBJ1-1	CASGMAYTEAFF	TGTGCCAGCGGGATGGCGTACACTGAAGCTTTCTTT
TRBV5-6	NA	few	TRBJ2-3	CASSFQGFPDTQYF	TGTGCCAGCAGCTTTCAGGGGTTCCCAGATACGCAGTATTTT
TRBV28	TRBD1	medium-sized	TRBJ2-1	CASSPPGTGDYNEQFF	TGTGCCAGCAGTCCCCCAGGGACAGGGGATTACAATGAGCAGTTCTTC
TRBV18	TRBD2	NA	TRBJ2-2	CASSSLAGGPSNTGELFF	TGTGCCAGCTCATCCCTAGCGGGAGGTCCCTCAAACACCGGGGAGCTGTTTTTT
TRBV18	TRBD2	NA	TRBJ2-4	CASSQLAGGSLAKNIQYF	TGTGCCAGCTCCCAACTAGCGGGAGGTTCCCTAGCCAAAAACATTCAGTACTTC
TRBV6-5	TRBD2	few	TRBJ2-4	CAIRLAGVKNIQYF	TGTGCCATACGACTAGCGGGAGTCAAAAACATTCAGTACTTC
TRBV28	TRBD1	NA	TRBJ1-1	CASSHQQGSATEAFF	TGTGCCAGCAGCCACCAACAGGGGTCGGCCACTGAAGCTTTCTTT
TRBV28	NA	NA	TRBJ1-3	CASSLGGFSGNTIYF	TGTGCCAGCAGTTTGGGTGGGTTCTCTGGAAACACCATATATTTT
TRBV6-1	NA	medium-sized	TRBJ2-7	CASSHNPREQYF	TGTGCCAGCAGTCATAACCCTCGCGAGCAGTACTTC